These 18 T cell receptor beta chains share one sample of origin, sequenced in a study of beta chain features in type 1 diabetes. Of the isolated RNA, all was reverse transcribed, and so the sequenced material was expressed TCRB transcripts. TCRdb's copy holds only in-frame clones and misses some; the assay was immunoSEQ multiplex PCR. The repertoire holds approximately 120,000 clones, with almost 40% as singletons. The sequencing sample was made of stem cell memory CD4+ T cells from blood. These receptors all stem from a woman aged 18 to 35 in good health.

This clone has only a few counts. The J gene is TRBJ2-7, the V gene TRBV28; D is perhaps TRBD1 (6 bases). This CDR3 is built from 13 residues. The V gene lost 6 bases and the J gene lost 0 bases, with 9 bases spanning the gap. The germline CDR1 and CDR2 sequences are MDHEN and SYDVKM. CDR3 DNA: TGTGCCAGCAGGGACAGTCACTCCTACGAGCAGTACTTC. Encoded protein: CASRDSHSYEQYF.

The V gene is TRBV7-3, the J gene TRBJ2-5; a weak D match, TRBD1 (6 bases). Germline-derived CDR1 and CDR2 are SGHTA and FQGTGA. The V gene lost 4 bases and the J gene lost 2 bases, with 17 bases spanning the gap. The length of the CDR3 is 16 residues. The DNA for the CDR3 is TGTGCCAGCAGCTCGAAACCTGGACAGTCACAAGAGACCCAGTACTTC. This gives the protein CASSSKPGQSQETQYF.

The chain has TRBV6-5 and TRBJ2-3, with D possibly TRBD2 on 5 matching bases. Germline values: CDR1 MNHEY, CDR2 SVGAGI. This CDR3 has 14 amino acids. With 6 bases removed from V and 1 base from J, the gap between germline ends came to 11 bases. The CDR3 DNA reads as TGTGCCAGCAGCGTCGGACTTCGCACAGATACGCAGTATTTT. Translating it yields CASSVGLRTDTQYF.

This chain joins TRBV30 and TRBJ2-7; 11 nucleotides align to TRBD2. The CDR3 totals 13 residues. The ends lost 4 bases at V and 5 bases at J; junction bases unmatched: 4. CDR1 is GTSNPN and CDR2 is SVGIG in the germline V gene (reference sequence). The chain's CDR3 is CAWNPGLADEQYF. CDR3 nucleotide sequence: TGTGCCTGGAACCCGGGACTAGCGGACGAGCAGTACTTC.

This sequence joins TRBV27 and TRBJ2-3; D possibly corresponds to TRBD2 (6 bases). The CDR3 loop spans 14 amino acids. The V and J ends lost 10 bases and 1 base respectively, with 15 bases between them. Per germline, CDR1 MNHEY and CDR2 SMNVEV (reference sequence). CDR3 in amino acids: CATGRGDGTDTQYF. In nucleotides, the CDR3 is TGTGCCACCGGACGCGGGGATGGCACAGATACGCAGTATTTT.

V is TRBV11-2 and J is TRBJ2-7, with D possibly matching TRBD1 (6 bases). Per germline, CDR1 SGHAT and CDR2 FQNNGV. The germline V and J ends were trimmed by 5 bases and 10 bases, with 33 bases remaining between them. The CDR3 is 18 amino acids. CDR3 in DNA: TGTGCCAGCAGCGGACAGTTCAAGGGTCGGGTGGGTGAGTTACCCCAGTACTTC. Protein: CASSGQFKGRVGELPQYF.

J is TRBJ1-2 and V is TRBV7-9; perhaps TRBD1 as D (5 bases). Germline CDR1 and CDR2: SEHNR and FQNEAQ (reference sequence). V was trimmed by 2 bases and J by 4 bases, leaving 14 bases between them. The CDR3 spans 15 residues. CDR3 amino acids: CASSLSQGFSYGYTF. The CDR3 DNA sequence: TGTGCCAGCAGCTTAAGCCAGGGATTTAGCTATGGCTACACCTTC.

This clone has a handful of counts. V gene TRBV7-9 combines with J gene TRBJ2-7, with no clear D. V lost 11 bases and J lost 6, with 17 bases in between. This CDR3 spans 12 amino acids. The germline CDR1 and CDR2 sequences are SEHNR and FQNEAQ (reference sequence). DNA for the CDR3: TGTGCCGGTAAGACTGGAAGCTCCGAGCAGTACTTC. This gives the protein CAGKTGSSEQYF.

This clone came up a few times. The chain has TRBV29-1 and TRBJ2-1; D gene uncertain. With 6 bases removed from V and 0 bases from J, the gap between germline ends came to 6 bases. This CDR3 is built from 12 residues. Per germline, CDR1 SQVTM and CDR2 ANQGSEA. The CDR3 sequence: CSVRSSYNEQFF. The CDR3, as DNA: TGCAGCGTGCGGAGCTCCTACAATGAGCAGTTCTTC.

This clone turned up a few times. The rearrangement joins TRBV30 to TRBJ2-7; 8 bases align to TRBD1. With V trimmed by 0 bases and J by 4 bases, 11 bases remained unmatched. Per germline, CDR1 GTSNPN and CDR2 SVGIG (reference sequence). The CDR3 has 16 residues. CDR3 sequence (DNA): TGTGCCTGGAGTGTACGGTGGCAGGGGGCGAGGTACGAGCAGTACTTC. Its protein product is CAWSVRWQGARYEQYF.

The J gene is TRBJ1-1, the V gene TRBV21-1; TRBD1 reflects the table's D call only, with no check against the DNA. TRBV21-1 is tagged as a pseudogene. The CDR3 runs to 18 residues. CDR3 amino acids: CASSKGVRALLMNTEAFF. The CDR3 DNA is TGTGCCAGCAGCAAAGGCGTCAGGGCCCTCTTAATGAACACTGAAGCTTTCTTT.

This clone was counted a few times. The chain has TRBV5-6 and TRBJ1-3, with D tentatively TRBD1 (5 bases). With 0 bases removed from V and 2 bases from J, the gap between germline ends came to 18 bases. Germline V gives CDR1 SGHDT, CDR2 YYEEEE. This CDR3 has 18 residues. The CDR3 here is CASSLVVGGGFAGNTIYF. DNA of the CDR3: TGTGCCAGCAGCTTGGTCGTCGGTGGGGGGTTCGCTGGAAACACCATATATTTT.

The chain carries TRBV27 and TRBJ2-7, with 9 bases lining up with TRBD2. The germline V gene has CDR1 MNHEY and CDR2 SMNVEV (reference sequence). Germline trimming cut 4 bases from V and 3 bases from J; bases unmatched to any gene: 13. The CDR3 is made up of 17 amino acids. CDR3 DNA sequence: TGTGCCAGCAGTTCGACCCCCCTTAGCGGGAGATTCTACGAGCAGTACTTC. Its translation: CASSSTPLSGRFYEQYF.

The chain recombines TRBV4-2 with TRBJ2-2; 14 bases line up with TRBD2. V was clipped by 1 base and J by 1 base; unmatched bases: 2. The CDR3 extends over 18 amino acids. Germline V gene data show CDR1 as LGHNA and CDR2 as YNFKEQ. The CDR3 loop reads CASSQGTSGRRNTGELFF. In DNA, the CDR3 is TGTGCCAGCAGCCAAGGGACTAGCGGGAGGAGGAACACCGGGGAGCTGTTTTTT.

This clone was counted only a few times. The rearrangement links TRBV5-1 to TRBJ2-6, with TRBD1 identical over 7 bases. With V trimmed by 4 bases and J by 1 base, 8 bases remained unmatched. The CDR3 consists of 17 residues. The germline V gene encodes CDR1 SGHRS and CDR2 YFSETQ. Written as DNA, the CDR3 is TGCGCCAGCAGCCGACCGGACAGGAGATCTGGGGCCAACGTCCTGACTTTC. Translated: CASSRPDRRSGANVLTF.

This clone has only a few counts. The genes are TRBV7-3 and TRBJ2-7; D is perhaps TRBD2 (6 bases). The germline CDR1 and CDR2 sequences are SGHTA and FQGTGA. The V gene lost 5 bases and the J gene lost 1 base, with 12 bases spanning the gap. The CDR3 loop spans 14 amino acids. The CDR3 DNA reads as TGTGCCAGCAGCCCGACGGGGACTTCCTACGAGCAGTACTTC. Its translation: CASSPTGTSYEQYF.

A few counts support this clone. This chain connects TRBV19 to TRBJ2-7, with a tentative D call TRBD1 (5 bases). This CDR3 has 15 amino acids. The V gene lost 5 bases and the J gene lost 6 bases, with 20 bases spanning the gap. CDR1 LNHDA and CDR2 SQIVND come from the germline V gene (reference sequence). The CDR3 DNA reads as TGTGCCAGTAGTGGGGCCACAGCCGGTGGTGGCGAGCAGTACTTC. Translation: CASSGATAGGGEQYF.

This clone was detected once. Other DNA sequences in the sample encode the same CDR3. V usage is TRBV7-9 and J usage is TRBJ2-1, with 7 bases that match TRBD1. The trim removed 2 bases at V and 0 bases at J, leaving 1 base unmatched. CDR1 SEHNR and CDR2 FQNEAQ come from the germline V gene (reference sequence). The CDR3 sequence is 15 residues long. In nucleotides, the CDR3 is TGTGCCAGCAGCTTACGGGACAGCTCCTACAATGAGCAGTTCTTC. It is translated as CASSLRDSSYNEQFF.